This T cell receptor (beta chain) was sequenced for a study of identical twins. TCRdb recomputed calls from the 5' RACE reads with MiXCR, one row per CDR3 protein. The top ten hold around 0.25% of the sample, which has some 1,700,000 distinct CDR3 sequences, more than 30% seen once. Trimming left V 5 bases short and J 8 bases short, with 15 bases between. The germline V gene encodes CDR1 LNHNV and CDR2 YYDKDF (reference sequence). The CDR3 has 14 residues. The source is a newborn girl in good health. The sequencing sample was made of cord blood. The V and J genes are TRBV15 and TRBJ1-4, with TRBD1 as a possible D gene (6 bases). The CDR3 DNA sequence: TGTGCCACCAGCGAGGGGGGGTTAAGGGAAAAACTGTTTTTT. Encoded protein: CATSEGGLREKLFF.